Listed here are 25 T cell receptor beta chains from one sample, sequenced in a study of blood T cell repertoires in COVID-19. Only in-frame clones appear in the TCRdb table, and some are missing; sequencing was by immunoSEQ multiplex PCR. The data contain 200,000 or so clones, over 75% of them singletons. The specimen sequenced was peripheral blood. Source of these receptors: a woman in her thirties or forties who had recovered from COVID-19.

This clone was seen a single time. The V gene is TRBV28, the J gene TRBJ1-1; perhaps TRBD1 as D (5 bases). Trimming cost V 1 base and J 1 base, with 19 bases left between them. The CDR3 runs to 18 residues. From germline, CDR1 is MDHEN and CDR2 SYDVKM. The CDR3 DNA reads as TGTGCCAGCAGTTTATTGGAGCTGGGGCGCGTCCCGAACACTGAAGCTTTCTTT. Amino acids: CASSLLELGRVPNTEAFF.

The CDR3 region has the DNA TGTGCCAGCAGCCTCGGACTAGCGGGAGTCTACGAGCAGTACTTC. Residues: CASSLGLAGVYEQYF. The rearrangement links TRBV14 to TRBJ2-7; 13 nucleotides align to TRBD2. Per the germline V gene, CDR1 is SGHDN and CDR2 is FVKESK. The V gene end was trimmed by 4 bases and the J gene end by 3 bases; junction bases not matched to a gene: 3. CDR3 size: 15 residues.

The chain employs TRBV2 and TRBJ2-1; D may be TRBD2 (6 bases). The V end lost 7 bases, the J end lost 1 base, and 14 bases lay between the germline ends. The CDR3 consists of 15 residues. Germline values: CDR1 SNHLY, CDR2 FYNNEI. In DNA form, the CDR3 reads TGTGCCAGCATGCCGGGGGTCAGTTCCTACAATGAGCAGTTCTTC. Amino acid sequence: CASMPGVSSYNEQFF.

This chain links TRBV7-3 with TRBJ2-5; 12 bases match TRBD2. CDR3 length: 19 amino acids. Trimming cost V 10 bases and J 3 bases; bases outside gene matches: 21. Germline CDR1 and CDR2: SGHTA and FQGTGA. The chain's CDR3 is CATLYGLMTSGSPEETQYF. Here the CDR3 DNA reads TGTGCCACCCTATACGGGCTGATGACTAGCGGGAGTCCCGAAGAGACCCAGTACTTC.

The chain is built from TRBV7-2 and TRBJ1-2, with TRBD1 identical over 9 bases. The J segment lost 4 bases and the V segment lost 2 bases, leaving 11 bases of the junction unmatched. The length of the CDR3 is 17 residues. CDR1 is SGHTA, CDR2 FQGNSA, per germline. Here the CDR3 DNA reads TGTGCCAGCAGCTTAAGGGGACGACAGGGGGGTGGCTATGGCTACACCTTC. It specifies CASSLRGRQGGGYGYTF. Full variable domain (remainder filled in from reference TRBV7-2 and TRBJ1-2): GAGVSQSPSNKVTEKGKDVELRCDPISGHTALYWYRQSLGQGLEFLIYFQGNSAPDKSGLPSDRFSAERTGGSVSTLTIQRTQQEDSAVYLCASSLRGRQGGGYGYTFGSGTRLTVV.

The CDR3 DNA follows: TGCGCCAGCAGCTCGGACAGCAGTAATGAAAAACTGTTTTTT. This gives the protein CASSSDSSNEKLFF. V usage is TRBV5-1 and J usage is TRBJ1-4, with D perhaps TRBD1 (6 bases). The CDR3 extends over 14 amino acids. Germline CDR1 and CDR2: SGHRS and YFSETQ. V was trimmed by 3 bases and J by 4 bases, leaving 10 bases between them.

The rearrangement joins TRBV10-3 to TRBJ2-1, with 13 bases matching TRBD2. The germline gives CDR1 ENHRY, CDR2 SYGVKD. With 6 bases clipped from V and 9 bases from J, the junction kept 11 bases outside the gene matches. The CDR3 consists of 16 residues. CDR3 sequence (DNA): TGTGCCATCAGCTACGGGACTAGCGGGACGGGGGGTGAGCAGTTCTTC. It translates to CAISYGTSGTGGEQFF.

This chain joins TRBV7-9 and TRBJ1-1; tentatively, D is TRBD1 (5 bases). The germline V and J ends were trimmed by 0 bases and 4 bases, with 6 bases remaining between them. This CDR3 contains 13 residues. Germline V CDR1 and CDR2: SEHNR, FQNEAQ (reference sequence). In nucleotides, the CDR3 is TGTGCCAGCAGCTTAGCAGGGGTCACTGAAGCTTTCTTT. The encoded protein is CASSLAGVTEAFF.

The rearrangement joins TRBV6-5 to TRBJ1-6; D ambiguous. CDR3 size: 13 residues. Per the germline V gene, CDR1 is MNHEY and CDR2 is SVGAGI. Trimming pared 2 bases from V and 8 bases from J, leaving 7 bases between. The DNA for the CDR3 is TGTGCCAGCAGTTACCTAAGAGATTCACCCCTCCACTTT. Its protein is CASSYLRDSPLHF.

This clone was seen only a few times. This chain joins TRBV6-5 and TRBJ2-1, with 9 bases matching TRBD2. The germline V gene has CDR1 MNHEY and CDR2 SVGAGI. Trimming took 6 bases from V and 9 from J; bases not matched to a gene: 9. The CDR3 contains 14 residues. CDR3 nucleotide sequence: TGTGCCAGCAGACCCGGTGGACTAGCGCGTGAGCAGTTCTTC. It specifies CASRPGGLAREQFF.

V usage is TRBV5-1 and J usage is TRBJ2-1; D might be TRBD2 (5 bases). V shed 1 base and J shed 8 bases, with 16 bases lying between them. Looked up from germline, CDR1 is SGHRS and CDR2 is YFSETQ. This CDR3 contains 15 residues. The CDR3 nucleotides read TGCGCCAGCAGCTTGATCCCTCCTGCGGGCGATGAGCAGTTCTTC. This gives the protein CASSLIPPAGDEQFF.

The chain uses TRBV6-6 and TRBJ2-5; 10 bases align to TRBD2. Germline CDR1 reads MNHNY; CDR2 reads SVGAGI (reference sequence). The V gene end was trimmed by 6 bases and the J gene end by 2 bases; junction bases not matched to a gene: 6. CDR3 length equals 15 residues. The DNA of the CDR3 is TGTGCCAGCAGCCCTGGACTAGCGGAACAAGAGACCCAGTACTTC. The encoded protein is CASSPGLAEQETQYF.

This clone was detected once. The rearrangement links TRBV5-1 to TRBJ2-1, with 8 positions matching TRBD1. With 4 bases clipped from V and 4 bases from J, the junction kept 4 bases outside the gene matches. The length of the CDR3 is 14 residues. Looked up from germline, CDR1 is SGHRS and CDR2 is YFSETQ. The CDR3 sequence is CASSMGQEYNEQFF. The CDR3 DNA is TGCGCCAGCAGCATGGGACAGGAATACAATGAGCAGTTCTTC.

This clone was seen only once. The chain joins TRBV14 to TRBJ2-1, with 12 bases matching TRBD2. V trimming: 0 bases; J trimming: 11 bases; junction bases outside the gene matches: 11. Germline V lookup: CDR1 SGHDN, CDR2 FVKESK. The length of the CDR3 is 17 residues. The CDR3 region has the DNA TGTGCCAGCAGCCAAGATTTCGAGACTAGCGGGAGATCCAAGCAGTTCTTC. As protein: CASSQDFETSGRSKQFF.

V gene TRBV2 combines with J gene TRBJ1-4, with a weak D call TRBD1 (6 bases). The CDR3 is 13 residues long. Trimming pared 7 bases from V and 5 bases from J, leaving 11 bases between. Germline V gene data show CDR1 as SNHLY and CDR2 as FYNNEI. The CDR3 sequence: CASMDSFNEKLFF. The CDR3 DNA sequence: TGTGCCAGCATGGACAGCTTCAATGAAAAACTGTTTTTT.

The chain carries TRBV4-2 and TRBJ2-4; 7 bases match TRBD1. This CDR3 has 19 residues. Looked up from germline, CDR1 is LGHNA and CDR2 is YNFKEQ. Trimming cost V 5 bases and J 0 bases; bases outside gene matches: 16. This CDR3 reads CASSVRGTDPLQAKNIQYF. In DNA, the CDR3 is TGTGCCAGCAGCGTGAGGGGGACAGACCCCCTCCAAGCCAAAAACATTCAGTACTTC.

V is TRBV6-5 and J is TRBJ1-1, with D unresolved. Germline CDR1 is MNHEY and CDR2 is SVGAGI. V dropped 6 bases and J dropped 3 bases, with 14 bases sitting between them. CDR3 length equals 14 residues. This CDR3 is CASRPGGRDTEAFF. In DNA form, the CDR3 reads TGTGCCAGCAGACCGGGAGGGCGGGACACTGAAGCTTTCTTT.

The chain joins TRBV6-1 to TRBJ2-7, with no clear D. From germline, CDR1 is MNHNS and CDR2 SASEGT. The CDR3 loop spans 14 amino acids. Deletions cut 3 bases from V and 2 bases from J, with 11 bases between. The CDR3 DNA reads TGTGCCAGCAGTGATTCTCCGGTTCCCTACGAGCAGTACTTC. Translated, it gives CASSDSPVPYEQYF.

The chain links TRBV5-5 to TRBJ1-1; 12 bases fit TRBD1. V shed 0 bases, J shed 5 bases, and the junction held 5 bases outside the gene matches. The CDR3 runs to 16 residues. The germline V gene encodes CDR1 SGHKS and CDR2 YYEKEE (reference sequence). In nucleotides, the CDR3 is TGTGCCAGCAGCTTGGGGGACAGGGGGCCGAGGACTGAAGCTTTCTTT. Translation gives CASSLGDRGPRTEAFF.

The chain recombines TRBV5-4 with TRBJ2-2; 8 bases fit TRBD2. The V gene end was trimmed by 4 bases and the J gene end by 4 bases; junction bases not matched to a gene: 9. From germline, CDR1 is SGHNT and CDR2 YYREEE (reference sequence). The CDR3 length is 16 residues. This CDR3 is CASSTQLAAGTGELFF. The CDR3 DNA reads TGTGCCAGCAGCACCCAACTAGCGGCGGGCACCGGGGAGCTGTTTTTT.

V usage is TRBV7-9 and J usage is TRBJ2-3; TRBD2 matches 7 bases. The germline V gene has CDR1 SEHNR and CDR2 FQNEAQ (reference sequence). The J segment lost 3 bases and the V segment lost 5 bases, leaving 8 bases of the junction unmatched. This CDR3 spans 15 amino acids. The CDR3 protein is CASSKTGGQTDTQYF. The DNA for the CDR3 is TGTGCCAGCAGCAAGACGGGAGGTCAAACAGATACGCAGTATTTT. Based on the CDR3 plus reference TRBV7-9 and TRBJ2-3, the full variable domain is DTGVSQNPRHKITKRGQNVTFRCDPISEHNRLYWYRQTLGQGPEFLTYFQNEAQLEKSRLLSDRFSAERPKGSFSTLEIQRTEQGDSAMYLCASSKTGGQTDTQYFGPGTRLTVL.

CDR3: CSVVDTNYEQYF. The CDR3 bases are TGCAGCGTCGTGGACACAAACTACGAGCAGTACTTC. The chain links TRBV29-1 to TRBJ2-7; D is perhaps TRBD1 (5 bases). Trimming cost V 6 bases and J 3 bases, with 12 bases left between them. There are 12 residues in the CDR3. CDR1 and CDR2 (germline): SQVTM, ANQGSEA.

The chain has TRBV19 and TRBJ1-6; the match to TRBD1 covers 7 bases. J was trimmed by 9 bases and V by 3 bases; bases with no gene match: 8. The CDR3 length is 15 residues. The germline V gene encodes CDR1 LNHDA and CDR2 SQIVND (reference sequence). The CDR3 region is CASSITGESSSPLHF. In DNA form, the CDR3 reads TGTGCCAGTAGTATTACAGGGGAGAGCAGTTCACCCCTCCACTTT.

This clone occurred once. The V gene is TRBV27, the J gene TRBJ1-4, with D possibly being TRBD1 (5 bases). Trimming removed 3 bases from V and 3 bases from J, with 14 bases in between. CDR1 is MNHEY and CDR2 is SMNVEV in the germline V gene (reference sequence). The CDR3 spans 16 residues. DNA for the CDR3: TGTGCCAGCAGTTTTAACGGGGGTTCGGCTAATGAAAAACTGTTTTTT. As protein: CASSFNGGSANEKLFF.

The genes are TRBV10-3 and TRBJ2-1; tentatively, D is TRBD2 (5 bases). This CDR3 contains 13 residues. CDR1 and CDR2 from the germline V gene are ENHRY and SYGVKD. Trimming cost V 5 bases and J 6 bases, with 11 bases left between them. This CDR3 reads CAISPGSINEQFF. CDR3 nucleotides: TGTGCCATCAGTCCGGGGTCCATCAATGAGCAGTTCTTC.